The clone carrying this T cell receptor (beta chain) showed up just a few times. The source material, RNA transcripts, was used to amplify TCR beta CDR3 regions. HTBI primers were used for first-round RT-PCR of the TCR CDR3. TCRdb re-called the multiplex PCR reads with MiXCR, one entry per CDR3 protein. The data contain about 280,000 distinct CDR3 sequences, less than 30% of them seen just once; the ten biggest clones take up about a quarter. Researchers barred patients who had uncontrolled infection, other autoimmune disease, pregnancy or lactation. Blood sampling occurred at first hyperthyroidism diagnosis, ahead of any ophthalmopathy symptoms. This entry is derived from a study of T cells in Graves' hyperthyroidism and ophthalmopathy. Sequences were obtained from blood. This clonotype originated in a man aged 40-50 years with Graves' hyperthyroidism that later progressed to Graves' ophthalmopathy.

CDR3 region: CASQETGNSPLHF. For the CDR3, the DNA is TGTGCCAGCCAAGAAACAGGAAATTCACCCCTCCACTTT. The chain uses TRBV6-1 and TRBJ1-6; D possibly corresponds to TRBD1 (5 bases). CDR3 length equals 13 residues. Trimming cost V 8 bases and J 7 bases, with 12 bases left between them. Germline CDR1 reads MNHNS; CDR2 reads SASEGT.